The 20 T cell receptor beta chains below were found in one sample sequenced in a study of shared clonotypes between healthy human individuals. The assay was immunoSEQ multiplex PCR, and TCRdb's table has in-frame clones only and misses some. The repertoire holds roughly 2.5 million clones, approximately 94% seen once, with about 0.13% in the top ten. Input material: naive CD4+ T cells sorted from blood. Subset described: CD45RA+ positively selected. These receptors were obtained from a young man in good health.

This sequence joins TRBV5-1 and TRBJ1-1; D unclear. Trimming left V 1 base short and J 11 bases short, with 24 bases between. Germline CDR1 reads SGHRS; CDR2 reads YFSETQ. The length of the CDR3 is 16 residues. The CDR3 is CASSLRREYRTLNAFF. CDR3 bases: TGCGCCAGCAGCTTGAGAAGAGAGTACCGAACACTGAATGCTTTCTTT.

This CDR3 reads CSVDGTSGGHPYEQYF. The CDR3 DNA is TGCAGCGTTGATGGGACTAGCGGGGGGCACCCCTACGAGCAGTACTTC. The chain recombines TRBV29-1 with TRBJ2-7; 15 nucleotides line up with TRBD2. V shed 3 bases and J 2 bases; nucleotides not matched to a gene: 5. This CDR3 contains 16 residues. Germline lookup yields CDR1 SQVTM and CDR2 ANQGSEA.

V and J are TRBV28 and TRBJ2-7, with D tentatively TRBD1 (6 bases). CDR1 is MDHEN and CDR2 is SYDVKM in the germline V gene. The V end was cut by 1 base, the J end by 0 bases, with 10 bases between. The CDR3 is 15 amino acids. CDR3 bases: TGTGCCAGCAGTTTATCAGGGGTTAGCTCCTACGAGCAGTACTTC. It codes for CASSLSGVSSYEQYF.

Of note for this clone: The germline gene is not matched at one end of the junction; a read error may be the cause. This rearrangement joins TRBV4-1 to TRBJ1-5; no clear D gene. The CDR3 extends over 17 amino acids. Per the germline V gene, CDR1 is MGHRA and CDR2 is YSYEKL. As DNA, the CDR3 is TGCGCCAGCAGCCAAGATTGGTTTAGTCTGACCAATCAGTCCCAGCATTTT. As protein: CASSQDWFSLTNQSQHF.

The CDR3 nucleotides read TGTGCCAGCAGCGGGGGGGTAGCGGGAGGGTACAATGAGCAGTTCTTC. Translated: CASSGGVAGGYNEQFF. The V and J genes are TRBV5-4 and TRBJ2-1; 11 bases fit TRBD2. V lost 4 bases and J lost 4; bases outside the gene matches: 7. The CDR3 contains 16 residues. Germline CDR1 is SGHNT and CDR2 is YYREEE (reference sequence).

The chain has TRBV18 and TRBJ2-2; D is ambiguous. CDR1 and CDR2 from the germline V gene are KGHSH and LQKENI. The CDR3 sequence is 14 residues long. V lost 3 bases and J 7 bases, leaving 12 bases between the germline ends. The CDR3 bases are TGTGCCAGCTCACCTAGCATCATGAGCGGGGAGCTGTTTTTT. Its protein is CASSPSIMSGELFF.

This clone appeared a few times. The chain uses TRBV12-5 and TRBJ2-2; 8 positions match TRBD1. This CDR3 is built from 14 residues. The junction had 4 bases not matched to a gene; V was cut back by 5 bases and J by 5 bases. CDR1 and CDR2 from the germline V gene are LGHNT and FRNRAP. As DNA, the CDR3 is TGTGCTAGTGGTAACAGGGGGTTGACCGGGGAGCTGTTTTTT. Translating gives CASGNRGLTGELFF.

V gene TRBV6-1 combines with J gene TRBJ2-6; perhaps TRBD1 as D (5 bases). CDR3 length equals 13 residues. From germline, CDR1 is MNHNS and CDR2 SASEGT. V lost 7 bases, J lost 2 bases, and 6 bases lay in between. As DNA, the CDR3 is TGTGCCAGCAAGGGGACTGGGGCCAACGTCCTGACTTTC. Protein: CASKGTGANVLTF.

The chain uses TRBV5-6 and TRBJ1-1, with 9 bases identical to TRBD1. CDR3 length: 16 amino acids. J gave up 1 base and V 4 bases, and 8 bases lay outside the gene matches. Germline CDR1 reads SGHDT; CDR2 reads YYEEEE. CDR3 DNA: TGTGCCAGCAGCCGACAGGGGGATCTGGGGAACACTGAAGCTTTCTTT. Its protein is CASSRQGDLGNTEAFF.

The genes are TRBV9 and TRBJ1-2; a possible D gene is TRBD1 (6 bases). Trimming removed 3 bases at V and 8 bases at J, with 20 bases between. The CDR3 length is 15 residues. Germline lookup yields CDR1 SGDLS and CDR2 YYNGEE. The CDR3 sequence is CASSGGNRALRGYTF. CDR3 DNA: TGTGCCAGCAGCGGGGGGAACAGGGCCCTTCGAGGCTACACCTTC.

J is TRBJ1-5 and V is TRBV30; D remains ambiguous. This CDR3 has 15 amino acids. The germline V and J ends were trimmed by 4 bases and 0 bases, with 13 bases remaining between them. The germline V gene encodes CDR1 GTSNPN and CDR2 SVGIG (reference sequence). The DNA for the CDR3 is TGTGCCTGGATAATGGGTCCTTATAGCAATCAGCCCCAGCATTTT. Amino acid sequence: CAWIMGPYSNQPQHF.

This sequence joins TRBV7-2 and TRBJ2-7, with 10 bases matching TRBD1. The V and J ends lost 4 bases and 4 bases, in that order; junction bases with no gene match: 10. The CDR3 is 16 residues long. Germline V gene sequence: CDR1 SGHTA, CDR2 FQGNSA. The CDR3 is CASSSRTGGEFYEQYF. The CDR3 DNA is TGTGCCAGCAGCTCACGGACAGGGGGTGAATTTTACGAGCAGTACTTC.

A note on this clone: Relative to the germline gene, one junction end is altered; a read error may explain this. V usage is TRBV6-5 and J usage is TRBJ1-1; D not certain. The germline CDR1 and CDR2 sequences are MNHEY and SVGAGI. The CDR3 sequence is 14 residues long. The CDR3 here is CAISDGSGNTEAFF. CDR3 DNA: TGTGCCATCAGTGACGGGAGTGGGAACACTGAAGCTTTCTTT.

This chain joins TRBV5-1 and TRBJ2-2; 16 nucleotides agree with TRBD2. Germline trimming cut 4 bases from V and 0 bases from J; bases unmatched to any gene: 3. Germline V gene lookup returns CDR1 SGHRS and CDR2 YFSETQ. The CDR3 is 18 amino acids. CDR3 in amino acids: CASSAGLAGGPNTGELFF. DNA for the CDR3: TGCGCCAGCAGCGCGGGACTAGCGGGAGGGCCGAACACCGGGGAGCTGTTTTTT.

The chain couples TRBV2 to TRBJ2-3; D is unresolved. Germline CDR1 is SNHLY and CDR2 is FYNNEI. CDR3 length: 17 amino acids. Trimming took off 5 bases at V and 2 bases at J, with 20 bases between the two ends. The CDR3 region is CASSLSGLETFTDTQYF. Here the CDR3 DNA reads TGTGCCAGCAGTCTTAGTGGGCTCGAAACCTTCACAGATACGCAGTATTTT.

The V call is TRBV6-1, the J call TRBJ1-3, with 7 bases lining up with TRBD1. This CDR3 spans 18 amino acids. Germline trimming cut 0 bases from V and 0 bases from J; bases unmatched to any gene: 8. The V gene's germline CDR1 is MNHNS and CDR2 SASEGT. The CDR3 loop is CASSEAPGTVASGNTIYF. The DNA for the CDR3 is TGTGCCAGCAGTGAAGCCCCCGGGACAGTAGCCTCTGGAAACACCATATATTTT.

The chain is built from TRBV28 and TRBJ1-2; TRBD1 aligns across 7 bases. The CDR3 runs 13 residues. V dropped 5 bases and J dropped 6; count of bases not matched to a gene: 6. Per the germline V gene, CDR1 is MDHEN and CDR2 is SYDVKM. The CDR3 bases are TGTGCCAGCAGTCTCACGACAGGGAATGGCTACACCTTC. It specifies CASSLTTGNGYTF.

This clone was found a few times. This chain connects TRBV6-5 to TRBJ1-1; D not certain. The CDR3 is made up of 13 amino acids. V was shortened by 6 bases and J by 1 base, with 9 bases between the two germline ends. Per germline, CDR1 MNHEY and CDR2 SVGAGI. The CDR3 sequence: CASSQGKNTEAFF. CDR3 nucleotide sequence: TGTGCCAGCAGCCAAGGGAAGAACACTGAAGCTTTCTTT.

The chain has TRBV19 and TRBJ2-5, with 9 bases matching TRBD1. CDR3 length: 16 residues. Germline assignment: CDR1 LNHDA and CDR2 SQIVND (reference sequence). The junction had 9 bases not matched to a gene; V was cut back by 5 bases and J by 2 bases. CDR3 protein: CASSRGQGRGQETQYF. The CDR3 DNA reads as TGTGCCAGTAGTCGAGGACAGGGGAGGGGTCAAGAGACCCAGTACTTC.

The chain joins TRBV30 to TRBJ1-4; 7 bases fit TRBD1. Germline V gene data show CDR1 as GTSNPN and CDR2 as SVGIG (reference sequence). Trimming removed 4 bases from V and 8 bases from J; junction bases left unmatched: 7. CDR3 length: 13 residues. This CDR3 reads CAWTRDRAEKLFF. CDR3 coding DNA: TGTGCCTGGACCCGGGACAGAGCCGAAAAACTGTTTTTT.